The rows below give T cell receptor beta chains drawn from one sample of a study of graft-versus-host responses after intestinal transplantation. Which antigens these TCRs recognize remains unknown. Only in-frame clones appear in the TCRdb table, and some are missing; sequencing was by immunoSEQ multiplex PCR. The data contain 75,000 to 100,000 clones, 91% of them singletons. The starting material was unstimulated CD4+ T cells sorted from spleen or lymph node cells, obtained before transplant. These receptor sequences come from a human donor who was the organ donor for an intestinal transplant. Each CDR3 is given with its conserved first and last residue. D genes are given only for firm matches. A row's size may be missing; if present it is once, few, many or a size class.

D	V	J	size	DNA	CDR3
TRBD1	TRBV5-4	TRBJ2-7	NA	TGTGCCAGCAGCCGCGACAGGGGCTACGAGCAGTACTTC	CASSRDRGYEQYF
NA	TRBV18	TRBJ1-1	NA	TGTGCCAGCTCACCACCATGGGGCGCGAACACTGAAGCTTTCTTT	CASSPPWGANTEAFF
TRBD1	TRBV19	TRBJ1-3	NA	TGTGCCACCAGGGACAGGGGATCCTCTGGAAACACCATATATTTT	CATRDRGSSGNTIYF
NA	TRBV5-1	TRBJ2-5	NA	TGCGCCAGCAGCGTCAGACTTCCCAGTGAGACCCAGTACTTC	CASSVRLPSETQYF
TRBD1	TRBV6-1	TRBJ2-1	NA	TGTGCCAGCAGTAGGGACAGCGCTTACAATGAGCAGTTCTTC	CASSRDSAYNEQFF
NA	TRBV4-1	TRBJ1-1	NA	TGCGCCAGCAGCCAAGAGCCGAGGGTTAAGAAGTCTGAAGCTTTCTTT	CASSQEPRVKKSEAFF
NA	TRBV4-2	TRBJ1-1	NA	TGTGCCAGCAGCCAAGGAGGGGGAGACACTGAAGCTTTCTTT	CASSQGGGDTEAFF
NA	TRBV11-2	TRBJ2-1	NA	TGTGCCAGCAGGCCAGGGGGAGGAAATGAGCAGTTCTTC	CASRPGGGNEQFF
TRBD1	TRBV7-9	TRBJ1-4	NA	TGTGCCAGCAGCTTAGGACAGGGTTCAGAAAAACTGTTTTTT	CASSLGQGSEKLFF
TRBD2	TRBV27	TRBJ2-3	NA	TGTGCCAGCAGTCCCTTGGGGCGGGGGGACTTTAGCACAGATACGCAGTATTTT	CASSPLGRGDFSTDTQYF
NA	TRBV6-1	TRBJ1-4	NA	TGTGCCAGCATCTCGGGGTTTTTCGAAAAACTGTTTTTT	CASISGFFEKLFF
NA	TRBV7-9	TRBJ2-7	NA	TGTGCTGGGACCAGAGGAGGGGTCGGCGGTTACGAGCAGTACTTC	CAGTRGGVGGYEQYF
TRBD2	TRBV4-2	TRBJ2-5	NA	TGTGCCAGCAGCCAAGATCAATCGGCGGGGGGGCACCAAGAGACCCAGTACTTC	CASSQDQSAGGHQETQYF
TRBD1	TRBV6-1	TRBJ1-1	NA	TGTGCCAGCAGTGAGGTCGGGACAGGAGTCATGTCGGCTTTCTTT	CASSEVGTGVMSAFF
TRBD1	TRBV5-5	TRBJ2-1	NA	TGTGCCAGCAGTAACGGGACAGGGGGCAGGCTCGAGCAGTTCTTC	CASSNGTGGRLEQFF
TRBD1	TRBV5-3	TRBJ2-7	NA	TGTGCCTCCCCGACAGGGAAGTACGAGCAGTACTTC	CASPTGKYEQYF
TRBD1	TRBV5-1	TRBJ2-7	NA	TGCGCCAGCAGCGGACAGGGATTGAACTACGAGCAGTACTTC	CASSGQGLNYEQYF
TRBD1	TRBV5-5	TRBJ1-6	NA	TGTGCCAGCAGCGCGGGACAGGGGAATTCACCCCTCCACTTT	CASSAGQGNSPLHF
TRBD1	TRBV7-9	TRBJ1-3	NA	TGTGCCAGCAGCTTTATTCTCCGGGACAGGGGAAACACCATATATTTT	CASSFILRDRGNTIYF
TRBD2	TRBV18	TRBJ2-5	NA	TGTGCCAGCTTACTAGCGGGGAGTGGAGAGACCCAGTACTTC	CASLLAGSGETQYF
NA	TRBV7-2	TRBJ1-4	once	TGTGCCAGCAGCTCCCCCCAACACCCAACTAATGAAAAACTGTTTTTT	CASSSPQHPTNEKLFF
TRBD1	TRBV28	TRBJ1-6	NA	TGTGCCAGCAGGAACAGGGGGAGCTCCTATAATTCACCCCTCCACTTT	CASRNRGSSYNSPLHF
NA	TRBV6-5	TRBJ1-2	NA	TGTGCCAGCAGTCGGTCTCGGAGGGTCGGTCCTGGCTACACCTTC	CASSRSRRVGPGYTF
NA	TRBV28	TRBJ1-4	NA	TGTGCCAGCAGTCCGGGCAGACACCCTCGGGGGGAAAAACTGTTTTTT	CASSPGRHPRGEKLFF
TRBD2	TRBV27	TRBJ2-1	NA	TGTGCCAGCAGTTTATGGGGGGGGGCGGGGGGAAACAATGAGCAGTTCTTC	CASSLWGGAGGNNEQFF
TRBD1	TRBV27	TRBJ2-7	NA	TGTGCCAGCCCGGGACAGGAGTCACCGGACGCCTACGAGCAGTACTTC	CASPGQESPDAYEQYF
NA	TRBV14	TRBJ1-1	few	TGTGCCAGCAGCCTTATCCTGTTCAACACTGAAGCTTTCTTT	CASSLILFNTEAFF
NA	TRBV29-1	TRBJ1-5	NA	TGCAGCGCTTCCAATGGGGGGAATCAGCCCCAGCATTTT	CSASNGGNQPQHF
TRBD1	TRBV5-1	TRBJ1-6	NA	TGCGCCAGCAGCCCAGACAGGGTGAACTCACCCCTCCACTTT	CASSPDRVNSPLHF
NA	TRBV7-8	TRBJ2-7	NA	TGTGCCAGCAGAGCGACAGATCACTACGAGCAGTACTTC	CASRATDHYEQYF
TRBD1	TRBV19	TRBJ1-1	NA	TGTGCCAGTAAAAGGACAGGGTACACTGAAGCTTTCTTT	CASKRTGYTEAFF
NA	TRBV5-1	TRBJ2-7	NA	NA	CASPWVGPVAGGAEYF
NA	TRBV6-1	TRBJ1-5	NA	TGTGCCAGCATGGACTTTCAGCCCCAGCATTTT	CASMDFQPQHF
NA	TRBV10-2	TRBJ2-3	once	TGCGCCAGCCTAGTGGGTAGCACAGATACGCAGTATTTT	CASLVGSTDTQYF
NA	TRBV6-5	TRBJ2-1	NA	TGTGCCAGCAGTTACTCGGTACAGTTGTACAATGAGCAGTTCTTC	CASSYSVQLYNEQFF
TRBD1	TRBV6-5	TRBJ1-6	NA	TGTGCCAGCAGTTACTCAACAGGGGAGAGGCCCCTCCACTTT	CASSYSTGERPLHF
NA	TRBV5-4	TRBJ2-3	NA	TGTGCCAGCAGCCCGGAGGCCGGGCCTTATTTCACAGATACGCAGTATTTT	CASSPEAGPYFTDTQYF
NA	TRBV2	TRBJ2-1	NA	TGTGCCAGCAGAAACGGGGGTTCCTACAATGAGCAGTTCTTC	CASRNGGSYNEQFF
TRBD1	TRBV30	TRBJ1-2	NA	TGTGCCTGGAGTTTCCCAGGGGGCTGGGGCTACACCTTC	CAWSFPGGWGYTF
NA	TRBV19	TRBJ1-1	few	TGTGCCAGTAGTATTAGCAGAGGGACACTGAGGGCTTTCTTT	CASSISRGTLRAFF
NA	TRBV18	TRBJ1-4	NA	TGTGCCAGCTCACTCTCTTACCGGTCAAATGAAAAACTGTTTTTT	CASSLSYRSNEKLFF
TRBD1	TRBV7-2	TRBJ2-3	NA	TGTGCCAGCAGCTTAGCGGGACAGGGGGCGAGGGCAGATACGCAGTATTTT	CASSLAGQGARADTQYF
NA	TRBV4-1	TRBJ1-2	NA	TGCGCCAGCAGCCAAAAACAGGGTGACGGCTACACCTTC	CASSQKQGDGYTF